One sample yielded the 8 T cell receptor beta chains listed below, sequenced in a study of post-analysis software for immune sequencing data. Study observations and caveats: Four or five TRBV segments were more frequent in patients than controls; TRBV5-6, TRBV5-1 and TRBV20-1 belonged to this group.

The authors incorporated unique molecular identifiers into the TCR beta cDNA libraries. TCRdb re-derived calls from the PCR reads in MiXCR, one entry per CDR3 protein. The profile shows roughly 200,000 distinct CDR3 sequences, around 30% of them singletons. These receptors have no known antigen. The sequencing sample was made of blood. Receptors originate from a girl between 2 and 17 years old with multiple sclerosis.

A few counts support this clonotype. V is TRBV3-1 and J is TRBJ1-2; D ambiguous. The V gene lost 3 bases and the J gene lost 3 bases, with 8 bases spanning the gap. The germline CDR1 and CDR2 sequences are LGHDT and YNNKEL (reference sequence). This CDR3 has 13 residues. The DNA for the CDR3 is TGTGCCAGCAGCCATTCGAGGGACTATGGCTACACCTTC. It translates to CASSHSRDYGYTF.

This clonotype was seen a handful of times. This sequence joins TRBV20-1 and TRBJ1-1, with D maybe TRBD1 (5 bases). Germline CDR1 and CDR2: DFQATT and SNEGSKA (reference sequence). The CDR3 runs to 15 residues. The CDR3 DNA reads TGCACTTCACCGGGACGCACGTCCTTGGGCACTGAAGCTTTCTTT. It is translated as CTSPGRTSLGTEAFF.

This clonotype appeared a few times. V gene TRBV13 combines with J gene TRBJ2-1, with D maybe TRBD1 (6 bases). This CDR3 has 15 residues. In germline, CDR1 is PRHDT, CDR2 FYEKMQ (reference sequence). V dropped 4 bases and J dropped 3 bases, with 13 bases sitting between them. In nucleotides, the CDR3 is TGTGCCAGCAGCTGGGCCGGGACACTCTACAATGAGCAGTTCTTC. Amino acids: CASSWAGTLYNEQFF.

This clonotype was recorded a few times. The CDR3 loop reads CASSYMGQAFF. In DNA form, the CDR3 reads TGTGCCAGCAGTTACATGGGGCAAGCTTTCTTT. This chain joins TRBV6-6 and TRBJ1-1; perhaps TRBD1 as D (5 bases). The germline CDR1 and CDR2 sequences are MNHNY and SVGAGI (reference sequence). The V and J ends lost 2 bases and 9 bases respectively, with 7 bases between them. The CDR3 sequence is 11 residues long.

This clonotype showed up many times. This chain's CDR3 is CASYSMAGGETQYF. The CDR3 DNA sequence: TGTGCCAGCTACTCAATGGCGGGAGGAGAGACCCAGTACTTC. The V gene is TRBV5-5, the J gene TRBJ2-5; 8 bases align to TRBD2. Germline V gene data show CDR1 as SGHKS and CDR2 as YYEKEE (reference sequence). The trim removed 7 bases at V and 4 bases at J, leaving 9 bases unmatched. This CDR3 comprises 14 residues.

Worth noting for this clonotype: Possible read error: a much larger clone is one base away. The V and J genes are TRBV7-8 and TRBJ1-5; D remains ambiguous. CDR1 and CDR2 from the germline V gene are SGHVS and FQNEAQ. The length of the CDR3 is 15 residues. V was cut by 1 base and J by 0 bases, with 7 bases left in between. In nucleotides, the CDR3 is TGTGCCAGCAGCTTAGACGGGGTTAGCAATCAGCCCCAGCATTTT. This translates into CASSLDGVSNQPQHF. The full variable domain, in which reference TRBV7-8 and TRBJ1-5 provide the parts outside the CDR3, is GAGVSQSPRYKVAKRGQDVALRCDPISGHVSLFWYQQALGQGPEFLTYFQNEAQLDKSGLPSDRFFAERPEGSVSTLKIQRTQQEDSAVYLCASSLDGVSNQPQHFGDGTRLSIL.

This clonotype was observed at least ten times. This rearrangement joins TRBV10-3 to TRBJ2-7; D perhaps matches TRBD1 (6 bases). Trimming stripped 0 bases from V and 2 bases from J, with 14 bases between. The CDR3 loop spans 16 amino acids. Germline V gene sequence: CDR1 ENHRY, CDR2 SYGVKD. CDR3 sequence reads: CAISESTQGPTYEQYF. The CDR3 DNA is TGTGCCATCAGTGAGTCGACCCAGGGGCCAACCTACGAGCAGTACTTC.

This clonotype was observed a handful of times. This sequence joins TRBV28 and TRBJ1-6; D not certain. V lost 10 bases and J 1 base, leaving 14 bases between the germline ends. The CDR3 runs 15 residues. Germline CDR1 MDHEN, CDR2 SYDVKM. This CDR3 is CATHEGWSYNSPLHF. The CDR3 DNA reads TGTGCCACCCACGAAGGGTGGTCCTATAATTCACCCCTCCACTTT.